Below are 31 T cell receptor beta chains sequenced from a single sample in a study of Ad26.COV2.S vaccination and SARS-CoV-2 variants. Treatment of the sample: 19 received Ad26.COV2.S at low or high dose, single or two shots; about 5 received placebo; per-sample allocation not given. Sampling was done on day 63 after the first vaccine or placebo injection. Method: immunoSEQ multiplex PCR; TCRdb's copy keeps in-frame clones and lacks some. The top ten clones hold roughly 3.6% of a sample with a few hundred thousand clones, around 86% of them seen once. The source material was peripheral blood, sampled in a trial of Ad26.COV2.S vaccine versus placebo. The receptors come from a person aged 18-65 years who received the Ad26.COV2.S COVID-19 vaccine or a placebo.

The genes are TRBV5-4 and TRBJ1-6, with 10 bases aligning to TRBD1. This CDR3 has 16 residues. Germline V gives CDR1 SGHNT, CDR2 YYREEE (reference sequence). Trimming at V came to 5 bases and at J to 6 bases, leaving 8 bases not matched to a gene. The CDR3 region is CASSLGGDRGNSPLHF. The CDR3 DNA is TGTGCCAGCAGTCTCGGCGGGGACAGGGGTAATTCACCCCTCCACTTT.

The V call is TRBV3-1 (or the pseudogene TRBV3-2), the J call TRBJ2-3, with 8 bases aligning to TRBD2. The CDR3 is made up of 16 amino acids. Unmatched junction bases numbered 11, after V lost 4 bases and J lost 5 bases. Germline-derived CDR1 and CDR2 are LGHDT and YNNKEL (reference sequence). Here the CDR3 reads CASSLRQRGYVDTQYF. The CDR3, as DNA: TGTGCCAGCAGCCTCCGACAGCGGGGGTACGTAGATACGCAGTATTTT.

The chain is built from TRBV11-2 and TRBJ2-5, with unresolved D. This CDR3 has 14 residues. The V gene lost 5 bases and the J gene lost 5 bases, with 15 bases spanning the gap. CDR1 and CDR2 (germline): SGHAT, FQNNGV. CDR3 DNA sequence: TGTGCCAGCAGCCCTTTGGTACTTTCCGAGACCCAGTACTTC. This codes for CASSPLVLSETQYF. The variable domain in full, completed from reference TRBV11-2 and TRBJ2-5, reads EAGVAQSPRYKIIEKRQSVAFWCNPISGHATLYWYQQILGQGPKLLIQFQNNGVVDDSQLPKDRFSAERLKGVDSTLKIQPAKLEDSAVYLCASSPLVLSETQYFGPGTRLLVL.

The gene calls are TRBV7-8 and TRBJ2-3; no clear D gene. CDR1 and CDR2 (germline): SGHVS, FQNEAQ. The CDR3 has 19 residues. V was clipped by 1 base and J by 1 base, with 21 bases between them. In DNA, the CDR3 is TGTGCCAGCAGCTTAGTTTTCCCGACATACCCCATTGGCACAGATACGCAGTATTTT. It specifies CASSLVFPTYPIGTDTQYF.

The J gene is TRBJ2-5, the V gene TRBV30, with TRBD2 matching over 7 bases. Germline V lookup: CDR1 GTSNPN, CDR2 SVGIG (reference sequence). This CDR3 contains 13 residues. Germline trimming cut 8 bases from V and 1 base from J; bases unmatched to any gene: 7. The CDR3 DNA reads TGTGCCAGCGAGCGGGGCCCCCAAGAGACCCAGTACTTC. Residues: CASERGPQETQYF.

The V call is TRBV11-2, the J call TRBJ2-7, with D possibly being TRBD2 (5 bases). Germline CDR1 reads SGHAT; CDR2 reads FQNNGV. V was pared by 3 bases and J by 0 bases, with 18 bases between. The CDR3 runs to 17 residues. CDR3 sequence reads: CASSLGSDAMSSYEQYF. The CDR3 DNA is TGTGCCAGCAGCTTGGGGAGTGACGCCATGAGCTCCTACGAGCAGTACTTC.

The rearrangement joins TRBV5-4 to TRBJ2-1; 9 bases fit TRBD1. Germline CDR1 and CDR2: SGHNT and YYREEE (reference sequence). V was clipped by 4 bases and J by 5 bases; unmatched bases: 7. The CDR3 is 15 residues long. CDR3 DNA sequence: TGTGCCAGCAGCCACATGGGGACAGGGAACAATGAGCAGTTCTTC. It translates to CASSHMGTGNNEQFF.

This clone was seen a few times. The chain is built from TRBV9 and TRBJ1-4; D is ambiguous. CDR3 length: 14 residues. Trimming stripped 0 bases from V and 8 bases from J, with 11 bases between. Per germline, CDR1 SGDLS and CDR2 YYNGEE. The CDR3, as DNA: TGTGCCAGCAGCGTAGACGTCAAGCAAGAAAAACTGTTTTTT. Protein sequence: CASSVDVKQEKLFF.

J is TRBJ2-3 and V is TRBV6-4; TRBD2 aligns across 12 bases. Per germline, CDR1 MRHNA and CDR2 SNTAGT. The ends lost 0 bases at V and 1 base at J; junction bases unmatched: 2. This CDR3 spans 17 amino acids. CDR3 sequence (DNA): TGTGCCAGCAGTGACTCGCCTAGCGGGGGGGGCACAGATACGCAGTATTTT. Translating gives CASSDSPSGGGTDTQYF.

The chain employs TRBV24-1 and TRBJ2-5; D not certain. V lost 3 bases, J lost 5 bases, and 6 bases lay in between. The CDR3 is 12 amino acids. The germline gives CDR1 KGHDR, CDR2 SFDVKD. CDR3 residues: CATSDTGETQYF. CDR3 coding DNA: TGTGCCACCAGTGATACCGGGGAGACCCAGTACTTC.

This rearrangement joins TRBV29-1 to TRBJ1-1; D not certain. Germline V CDR1 and CDR2: SQVTM, ANQGSEA. The CDR3 covers 13 residues. V was cut by 4 bases and J by 3 bases, with 12 bases left in between. The CDR3 sequence is CSVVRQLDTEAFF. CDR3 nucleotide sequence: TGCAGCGTTGTGCGTCAGTTGGACACTGAAGCTTTCTTT.

V is TRBV11-1 and J is TRBJ1-1, with D uncertain. The CDR3 runs 14 residues. V dropped 3 bases and J dropped 0 bases, with 8 bases sitting between them. Germline-derived CDR1 and CDR2 are SGHAT and FQDESV (reference sequence). The CDR3 is CASSLASLNTEAFF. In DNA, the CDR3 is TGTGCCAGCAGCTTGGCCAGCCTGAACACTGAAGCTTTCTTT.

The chain joins TRBV18 to TRBJ1-1; D may be TRBD1 (6 bases). The CDR3 has 17 amino acids. The germline CDR1 and CDR2 sequences are KGHSH and LQKENI. Between the trimmed V and J ends, which lost 5 bases and 2 bases, there was a span of 21 bases. The CDR3 DNA sequence: TGTGCCAGCTCAAGCGAACAGGGCTTTGCGTACAACACTGAAGCTTTCTTT. The encoded protein is CASSSEQGFAYNTEAFF.

V gene TRBV5-5 combines with J gene TRBJ2-7, with unresolved D. CDR1 is SGHKS and CDR2 is YYEKEE in the germline V gene (reference sequence). V dropped 0 bases and J dropped 7 bases, with 5 bases sitting between them. The CDR3 runs 11 residues. The CDR3 here is CASSLASEQYF. CDR3 nucleotide sequence: TGTGCCAGCAGCTTGGCAAGTGAGCAGTACTTC.

This chain links TRBV5-4 with TRBJ2-6, with TRBD2 matching over 9 bases. After removal of 0 bases from V and 0 bases from J, the junction contained 4 bases not matched to a gene. Germline lookup yields CDR1 SGHNT and CDR2 YYREEE (reference sequence). This CDR3 contains 18 residues. The CDR3 region has the DNA TGTGCCAGCAGCTTGGGCCGCGGGGGGGCCTCTGGGGCCAACGTCCTGACTTTC. The encoded protein is CASSLGRGGASGANVLTF.

V and J are TRBV30 and TRBJ2-3; tentative D call: TRBD1 (5 bases). V gave up 1 base and J gave up 0 bases, with 14 bases separating them. The CDR3 runs 16 residues. From germline, CDR1 is GTSNPN and CDR2 SVGIG (reference sequence). CDR3 sequence (DNA): TGTGCCTGGAGTGCAGCCCTCAGGGTGAGCACAGATACGCAGTATTTT. Its translation is CAWSAALRVSTDTQYF.

The chain joins TRBV7-2 to TRBJ2-3; D perhaps matches TRBD2 (6 bases). The V and J ends lost 0 bases and 6 bases respectively, with 13 bases between them. This CDR3 is 15 amino acids long. Germline V CDR1 and CDR2: SGHTA, FQGNSA. CDR3 nucleotides: TGTGCCAGCAGCTTAGCGGGGGGTTCTTACGATACGCAGTATTTT. It is translated as CASSLAGGSYDTQYF.

This chain uses TRBV29-1 with TRBJ2-2; D is undetermined. Trimming removed 4 bases at V and 6 bases at J, with 3 bases between. The germline gives CDR1 SQVTM, CDR2 ANQGSEA. This CDR3 contains 10 residues. The CDR3 here is CSVGAGELFF. The CDR3 DNA is TGCAGCGTTGGCGCCGGGGAGCTGTTTTTT.

The chain combines TRBV6-5 with TRBJ2-1; D not resolved. Germline V gene lookup returns CDR1 MNHEY and CDR2 SVGAGI. This CDR3 spans 12 amino acids. V shed 5 bases and J shed 5 bases, with 7 bases lying between them. The DNA of the CDR3 is TGTGCCAGCAGTCGGGTCAACAATGAGCAGTTCTTC. It is translated as CASSRVNNEQFF.

The rearrangement uses TRBV3-1 (or the pseudogene TRBV3-2) and TRBJ1-6; D is perhaps TRBD1 (6 bases). V was cut by 4 bases and J by 3 bases, with 16 bases left in between. The CDR3 spans 17 residues. CDR1 and CDR2 from the germline V gene are LGHDT and YNNKEL (reference sequence). The CDR3 coding sequence is TGTGCCAGCAGCCCCCAACCTTGGACAGTCTATAATTCACCCCTCCACTTT. It codes for CASSPQPWTVYNSPLHF.

The V gene is TRBV19, the J gene TRBJ1-2, with D hard to call. This CDR3 spans 14 amino acids. Per the germline V gene, CDR1 is LNHDA and CDR2 is SQIVND (reference sequence). V lost 3 bases and J lost 1, with 9 bases in between. The CDR3 sequence: CASSISEDNYGYTF. The CDR3 DNA sequence: TGTGCCAGTAGTATCAGTGAGGATAACTATGGCTACACCTTC.

The genes are TRBV5-1 and TRBJ2-7, with D possibly matching TRBD1 (5 bases). Trimming removed 4 bases from V and 2 bases from J, with 16 bases in between. Germline V gene sequence: CDR1 SGHRS, CDR2 YFSETQ. The CDR3 spans 15 residues. CDR3 bases: TGCGCCAGCAGCCCGAATACAGGCCAGACCTACGAGCAGTACTTC. The encoded protein is CASSPNTGQTYEQYF.

This chain links TRBV6-6 with TRBJ1-1; 8 nucleotides align to TRBD1. The trim removed 2 bases at V and 2 bases at J, leaving 1 base unmatched. From germline, CDR1 is MNHNY and CDR2 SVGAGI (reference sequence). The CDR3 extends over 14 amino acids. The CDR3 here is CASSYGQGNTEAFF. CDR3 bases: TGTGCCAGCAGTTACGGACAGGGAAACACTGAAGCTTTCTTT.

The chain carries TRBV30 and TRBJ2-5; 9 bases agree with TRBD1. The CDR3 length is 15 residues. CDR1 GTSNPN and CDR2 SVGIG come from the germline V gene (reference sequence). J gave up 3 bases and V 3 bases, and 8 bases lay outside the gene matches. The chain's CDR3 is CAWRIPWTGEETQYF. In DNA, the CDR3 is TGTGCCTGGAGGATACCGTGGACAGGGGAAGAGACCCAGTACTTC.

The gene calls are TRBV5-6 and TRBJ1-2, with D possibly matching TRBD1 (5 bases). Trimming cost V 0 bases and J 6 bases, with 12 bases left between them. CDR3 length: 14 amino acids. Germline lookup yields CDR1 SGHDT and CDR2 YYEEEE. The CDR3 bases are TGTGCCAGCAGCTTGGTTGGCCAGGGACATGGCTACACCTTC. The encoded protein is CASSLVGQGHGYTF. The full variable domain, in which reference TRBV5-6 and TRBJ1-2 provide the parts outside the CDR3, is DAGVTQSPTHLIKTRGQQVTLRCSPKSGHDTVSWYQQALGQGPQFIFQYYEEEERQRGNFPDRFSGHQFPNYSSELNVNALLLGDSALYLCASSLVGQGHGYTFGSGTRLTVV.

V usage is TRBV2 and J usage is TRBJ1-3; maybe TRBD1 (6 bases). The CDR3 spans 15 residues. Germline loops: CDR1 SNHLY, CDR2 FYNNEI. V lost 4 bases to trimming and J lost 2 bases, with 12 bases between them. CDR3 DNA sequence: TGTGCCAGCAGTGCCTCGCCAGGGGCTGGAAACACCATATATTTT. Its protein product is CASSASPGAGNTIYF.

The V and J genes are TRBV18 and TRBJ2-7, with a possible D match to TRBD1 (6 bases). The ends were cut back, 4 bases at V and 3 bases at J, with 16 bases in the middle. This CDR3 is built from 15 residues. Germline CDR1 reads KGHSH; CDR2 reads LQKENI. CDR3 sequence reads: CASSQGGGAYYEQYF. CDR3 nucleotide sequence: TGTGCCAGCTCACAGGGTGGGGGCGCATACTACGAGCAGTACTTC.

This sequence joins TRBV19 and TRBJ1-5; D is unclear. Trimming removed 3 bases from V and 9 bases from J, with 9 bases in between. The CDR3 runs to 12 residues. From germline, CDR1 is LNHDA and CDR2 SQIVND (reference sequence). This CDR3 is CASSISGSPQHF. The CDR3 nucleotides are TGTGCCAGTAGTATTTCTGGGTCGCCCCAGCATTTT.

The chain carries TRBV18 and TRBJ1-4; D ambiguous. CDR3 length: 17 residues. Germline values: CDR1 KGHSH, CDR2 LQKENI. The V end was cut by 2 bases, the J end by 1 base, with 14 bases between. CDR3 protein: CASSPDPHRETNEKLFF. The CDR3, as DNA: TGTGCCAGCTCACCAGATCCCCATCGTGAAACTAATGAAAAACTGTTTTTT.

J is TRBJ2-3 and V is TRBV5-1; weak D call: TRBD1 (5 bases). From germline, CDR1 is SGHRS and CDR2 YFSETQ. The ends were cut back, 2 bases at V and 1 base at J, with 11 bases in the middle. This CDR3 is 15 amino acids long. The CDR3 DNA sequence: TGCGCCAGCAGCTTCCAGGGTGAGCGCACAGATACGCAGTATTTT. The encoded protein is CASSFQGERTDTQYF.

The sample holds one count of this clone. This sequence joins TRBV7-6 and TRBJ2-2; no clear D. Trimming removed 1 base from V and 5 bases from J, with 11 bases in between. The CDR3 contains 15 residues. Per the germline V gene, CDR1 is SGHVS and CDR2 is FNYEAQ. CDR3 loop: CASSLGTVRTGELFF. In DNA, the CDR3 is TGTGCCAGCAGCTTAGGGACGGTGAGGACCGGGGAGCTGTTTTTT. The whole variable domain, filled in from reference TRBV7-6 and TRBJ2-2, reads GAGVSQSPRYKVTKRGQDVALRCDPISGHVSLYWYRQALGQGPEFLTYFNYEAQQDKSGLPNDRFSAERPEGSISTLTIQRTEQRDSAMYRCASSLGTVRTGELFFGEGSRLTVL.